This T cell receptor (beta chain) was captured by sequencing in a study of T-cell memory formation after mild COVID-19. At the level of the study: In these data, TCR clusters were largely donor specific. Study-wide results and caveats: Clones contracting across day 15 to 85 had a balanced CD4/CD8 profile; later expanding clones leaned CD4+. Prior to infection, memory already included some responding clones, suggesting cross-reactive memory joined.

TCR alpha and TCR beta cDNA libraries carrying sample barcodes and UMIs were produced by 5'RACE using constant-segment primers. TCRdb reprocessed the 5' RACE reads via MiXCR and lists one record per CDR3 protein. The repertoire has about 400,000 distinct CDR3 sequences, around 15% of them found once; the top ten carry around 21%. The ends were cut back, 3 bases at V and 0 bases at J, with 22 bases in the middle. The CDR3 length is 18 residues. The germline V gene has CDR1 DFQATT and CDR2 SNEGSKA (reference sequence). Of note for this clonotype: Its specificity is not known.

The TCR comes from a man between 18 and 35 years old who had mild COVID-19 (a few samples of this study predate the infection). Cell type and time point are not known. The specimen sequenced was PBMCs or a T cell subset sorted from them (not recorded which). The rearrangement links TRBV20-1 to TRBJ2-3; TRBD1 might be the D (6 bases). CDR3 sequence: CSASEGGARGTSTDTQYF. The CDR3 region has the DNA TGCAGTGCTAGCGAGGGTGGCGCCAGGGGAACTAGCACAGATACGCAGTATTTT.